Given below is one T cell receptor (beta chain) in context. The antigen remains undetermined. The iRepertoire nested amplicon-rescue multiplex PCR amplified TCR alpha and beta CDR3s from RNA. For one-step reverse transcription and amplification, 100-400 ng of tissue mRNA or PBMC total RNA was used. TCRdb redid the calling of the multiplex PCR reads with MiXCR, one entry per CDR3 protein. This sample carries around 170,000 distinct CDR3 sequences, under 55% of them seen once, and the ten largest clones take over 4%. This sample was included in a study of glioma-infiltrating T cells. Study-level findings and limits: Tissue and blood shared very few CDR3 sequences.

The ends were cut back, 6 bases at V and 9 bases at J, with 14 bases in the middle. This CDR3 comprises 13 residues. Per the germline V gene, CDR1 is KGHDR and CDR2 is SFDVKD. This clonotype originated in a human donor with low-grade glioma or glioblastoma, undergoing nonglioma brain surgery, or in good health (not recorded which). The chain links TRBV24-1 to TRBJ2-4; D is uncertain. Sequencing was done on a sample of glioma tissue, nonneoplastic brain tissue, or PBMCs (not recorded which). In DNA form, the CDR3 reads TGTGCCACCAGTTCTTCCTCTGGCGGCATTCAGTACTTC. This encodes CATSSSSGGIQYF.